Below, one TCR beta chain is given with its context. Its target antigen remains unknown. Within one base of it there is no much larger clone, and no base qualities were kept. CDR1 and CDR2 are read off the germline V gene as SGHRS and YFSETQ. Reading from cysteine to phenylalanine, the CDR3 counts 16 amino acids. The retained sequence is limited to the CDR3, 48 bases, with the frame set at the first base. V is reduced by 6 bases and J by 4 bases, leaving a spacing of 20 bases between them. This entry comes from a study of post-analysis software for immune sequencing data (dated by TCRdb to between 2014 and 2017). Study-level background: Recorded disease courses included relapsing-remitting, secondary progressive and progressive-relapsing multiple sclerosis, with some patients lacking subtype annotation. Patient repertoires were compared against about twelve previously published healthy control repertoires from donors aged 6 to 25 years. A subset of samples was prepared in parallel using single-end sample barcoding, then pooled and co-amplified after Illumina adapter ligation. Study-level results and caveats: Multiple sclerosis patients had significantly lower normalized Chao1 diversity than controls, a result that suggests substantial peripheral T-cell clonal expansion. The control group was slightly older than the multiple sclerosis patient group. Direct clustering with F measure revealed strong co-clustering of samples prepared in the same batch, which led to a batch-effect correction. Significantly higher frequencies in patients than in controls were found for about five TRBV segments, including TRBV5-6, TRBV5-1 and TRBV20-1.

The library was obtained by PCR. Sequenced on an Illumina HiSeq 2500. To reduce PCR and sequencing biases, unique molecular identifiers were built into the TCR beta cDNA libraries. Per 1 to 10 million input T cells, roughly 0.5 million cDNA molecules were obtained, such that each molecule approximated one T cell. The patient libraries were prepared and sequenced with the same protocol used for the earlier healthy control dataset. Within a given batch, samples were prepared together, multiplexed and sequenced on the same HiSeq lane. As for how the authors treated the data: Raw barcoded reads were processed with MIGEC, and single-read molecular identifier groups were discarded before consensus assembly and CDR3 extraction. VDJtools was used for post-analysis of the clonotype tables, and diversity was normalized by down-sampling every dataset to the size of the smallest sample. In repertoire overlap clustering, CDR3 amino acid sequences, but not nucleotide sequences, were matched to correct batch-related cross-sample contamination. TCRdb applied fastp at Q25 and MiXCR to the public reads, then kept only in-frame beta chains. Rows are combined by CDR3 protein, so each entry shows the most common genes and DNA. None of the V and J calls come from the authors' own analysis; TCRdb made them. Across this sample there are approximately 630,000 distinct CDR3 sequences, with over 45% seen only once. The ten largest make up about 11% of the sample.

To demonstrate the VDJtools post-analysis software, TCR beta repertoires were profiled from the peripheral blood of about 13 young patients with multiple sclerosis. The multiple sclerosis patients were children and adolescents ranging in age from about 6 to 16 years. The sequence is built from TRBV5-1 and TRBJ2-1; no D segment can be confidently identified. The TCR originated in a girl under 10 years old with multiple sclerosis. The sample was blood. The nucleotide sequence is given as TGCGCCAGCATGTCGATAACTGCAGGTATATACAATGAGCAGTTCTTC. This sequence encodes CASMSITAGIYNEQFF.